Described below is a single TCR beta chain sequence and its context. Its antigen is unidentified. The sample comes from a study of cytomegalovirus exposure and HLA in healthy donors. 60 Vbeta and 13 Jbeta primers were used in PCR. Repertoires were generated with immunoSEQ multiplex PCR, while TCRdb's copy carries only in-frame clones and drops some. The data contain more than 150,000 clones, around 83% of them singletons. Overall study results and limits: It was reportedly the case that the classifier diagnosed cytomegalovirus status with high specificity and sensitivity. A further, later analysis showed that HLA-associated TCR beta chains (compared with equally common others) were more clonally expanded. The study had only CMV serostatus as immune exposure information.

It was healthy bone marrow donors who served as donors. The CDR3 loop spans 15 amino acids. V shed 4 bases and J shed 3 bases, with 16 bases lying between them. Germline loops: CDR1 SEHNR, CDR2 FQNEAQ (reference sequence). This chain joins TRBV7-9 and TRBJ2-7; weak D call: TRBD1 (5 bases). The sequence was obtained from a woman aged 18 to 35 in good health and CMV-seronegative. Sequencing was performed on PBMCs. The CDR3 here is CASSSWGPDLYEQYF. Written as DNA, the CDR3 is TGTGCCAGCAGCTCGTGGGGCCCCGACCTCTACGAGCAGTACTTC. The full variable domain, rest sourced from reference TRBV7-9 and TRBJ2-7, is DTGVSQNPRHKITKRGQNVTFRCDPISEHNRLYWYRQTLGQGPEFLTYFQNEAQLEKSRLLSDRFSAERPKGSFSTLEIQRTEQGDSAMYLCASSSWGPDLYEQYFGPGTRLTVT.